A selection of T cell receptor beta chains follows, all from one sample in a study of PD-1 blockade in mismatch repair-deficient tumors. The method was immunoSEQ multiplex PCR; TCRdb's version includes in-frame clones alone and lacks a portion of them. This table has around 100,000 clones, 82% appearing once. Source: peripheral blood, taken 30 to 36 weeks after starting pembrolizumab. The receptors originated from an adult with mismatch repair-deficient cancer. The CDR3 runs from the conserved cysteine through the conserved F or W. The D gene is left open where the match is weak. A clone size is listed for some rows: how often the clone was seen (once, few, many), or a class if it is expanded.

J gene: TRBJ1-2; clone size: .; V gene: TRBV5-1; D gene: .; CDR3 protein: CASSNQGNYGYTF; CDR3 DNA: TGCGCCAGCAGTAACCAGGGAAACTATGGCTACACCTTC
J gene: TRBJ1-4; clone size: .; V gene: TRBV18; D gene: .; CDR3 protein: CASSPTGKKATNEKLFF; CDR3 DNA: TGTGCCAGCTCACCTACAGGCAAGAAGGCAACTAATGAAAAACTGTTTTTT
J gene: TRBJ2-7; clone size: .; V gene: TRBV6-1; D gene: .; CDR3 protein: CASSDGTPGAYEQYF; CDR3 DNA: TGTGCCAGCAGTGACGGGACTCCTGGAGCCTACGAGCAGTACTTC
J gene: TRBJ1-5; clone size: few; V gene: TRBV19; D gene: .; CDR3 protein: CASSIAGVNQPQHF; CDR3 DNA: TGTGCCAGTAGTATAGCGGGGGTCAATCAGCCCCAGCATTTT
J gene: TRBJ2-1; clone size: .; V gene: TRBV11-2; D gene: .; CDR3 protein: CASSFLVNEQFF; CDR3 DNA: TGTGCCAGCAGCTTTCTAGTCAATGAGCAGTTCTTC
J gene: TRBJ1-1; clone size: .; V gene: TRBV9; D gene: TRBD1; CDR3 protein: CASSVQGVQTEAFF; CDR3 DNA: TGTGCCAGCAGCGTACAGGGGGTGCAGACTGAAGCTTTCTTT
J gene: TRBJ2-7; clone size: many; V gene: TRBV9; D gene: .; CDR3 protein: CASSARGRDEQYF; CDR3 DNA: TGTGCCAGCAGCGCGCGGGGGCGCGACGAGCAGTACTTC
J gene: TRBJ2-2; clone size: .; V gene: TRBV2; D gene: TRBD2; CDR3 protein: CASSERTSGSAGELFF; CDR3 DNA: TGTGCCAGCAGTGAGCGGACTAGCGGGAGTGCCGGGGAGCTGTTTTTT
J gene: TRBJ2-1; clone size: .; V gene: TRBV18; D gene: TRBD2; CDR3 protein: CASSPGTSGAYNEQFF; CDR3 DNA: TGTGCCAGCTCACCCGGGACTAGCGGGGCCTACAATGAGCAGTTCTTC
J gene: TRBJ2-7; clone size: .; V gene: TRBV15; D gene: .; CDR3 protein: CATSRDRGNSYEQYF; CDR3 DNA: TGTGCCACCAGCAGAGATCGTGGGAACTCCTACGAGCAGTACTTC
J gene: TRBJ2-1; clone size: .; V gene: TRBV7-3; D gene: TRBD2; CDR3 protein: CASSALAGGNEQFF; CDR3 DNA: TGTGCCAGCAGCGCCTTAGCGGGAGGTAATGAGCAGTTCTTC
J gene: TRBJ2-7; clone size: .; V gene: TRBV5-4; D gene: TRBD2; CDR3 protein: CASSLEGGGRITFEQYF; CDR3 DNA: TGTGCCAGCAGCTTGGAAGGAGGCGGGAGGATAACCTTCGAGCAGTACTTC
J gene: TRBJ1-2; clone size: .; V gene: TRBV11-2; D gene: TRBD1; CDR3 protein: CASGPGQGSFYGYTF; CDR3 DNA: TGTGCCAGCGGCCCAGGACAGGGTAGCTTTTATGGCTACACCTTC
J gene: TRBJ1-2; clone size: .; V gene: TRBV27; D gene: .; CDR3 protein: CASSWTRSRGDGYTF; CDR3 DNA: TGTGCCAGCAGTTGGACCCGCTCTAGGGGCGATGGCTACACCTTC
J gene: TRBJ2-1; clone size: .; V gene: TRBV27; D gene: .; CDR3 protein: CASSLVESSYNEQFF; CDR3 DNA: TGTGCCAGCAGTTTAGTCGAGAGCTCCTACAATGAGCAGTTCTTC
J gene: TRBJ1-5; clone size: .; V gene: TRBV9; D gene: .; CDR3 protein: CASSPSPGSNQPQHF; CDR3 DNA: TGTGCCAGCAGCCCCTCGCCGGGGAGCAATCAGCCCCAGCATTTT
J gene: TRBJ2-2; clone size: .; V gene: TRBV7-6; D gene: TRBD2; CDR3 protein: CASSPRIAGTLAGELFF; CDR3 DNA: TGTGCCAGCAGCCCCAGGATAGCGGGGACTCTTGCCGGGGAGCTGTTTTTT
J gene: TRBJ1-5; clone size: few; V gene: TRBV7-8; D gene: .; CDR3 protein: CASSLEYVGAMSQPQHF; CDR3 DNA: TGTGCCAGCAGCTTAGAATATGTTGGCGCAATGAGTCAGCCCCAGCATTTT
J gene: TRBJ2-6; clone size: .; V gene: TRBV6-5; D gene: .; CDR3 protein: CASSPGSSGANVLTF; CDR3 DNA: TGTGCCAGCAGTCCCGGAAGCTCTGGGGCCAACGTCCTGACTTTC
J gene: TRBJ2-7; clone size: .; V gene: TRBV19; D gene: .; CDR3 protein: CASSIELNVEQYF; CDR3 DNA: TGTGCCAGTAGTATAGAGTTAAATGTCGAGCAGTACTTC
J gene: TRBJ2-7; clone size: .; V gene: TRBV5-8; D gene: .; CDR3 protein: CASTFLFDEQYF; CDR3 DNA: TGTGCCAGCACCTTTCTATTCGACGAGCAGTACTTC
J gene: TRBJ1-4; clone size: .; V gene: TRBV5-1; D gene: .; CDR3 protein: CASSLGGMEKLFF; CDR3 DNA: TGCGCCAGCAGCTTGGGTGGGATGGAAAAACTGTTTTTT
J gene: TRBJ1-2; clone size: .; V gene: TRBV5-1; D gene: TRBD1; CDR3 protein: CASSGGQGPYGYTF; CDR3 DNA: TGCGCCAGCAGCGGGGGACAGGGACCCTATGGCTACACCTTC
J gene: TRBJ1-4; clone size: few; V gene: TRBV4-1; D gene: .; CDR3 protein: CASTQKPPGPTTGLNEKLFF; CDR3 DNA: TGCGCCAGCACCCAGAAACCCCCCGGGCCCACCACTGGGCTAAATGAAAAACTGTTTTTT
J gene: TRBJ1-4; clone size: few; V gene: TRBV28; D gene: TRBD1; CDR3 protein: CASSLMTGGDNEKLFF; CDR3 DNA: TGTGCCAGCAGTTTGATGACAGGGGGTGATAATGAAAAACTGTTTTTT
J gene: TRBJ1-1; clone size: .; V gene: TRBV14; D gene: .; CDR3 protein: CASSQDPKVGGYTEAFF; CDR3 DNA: TGTGCCAGCAGCCAAGACCCTAAGGTCGGGGGTTACACTGAAGCTTTCTTT
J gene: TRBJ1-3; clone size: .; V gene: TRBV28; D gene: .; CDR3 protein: CASSLPGNTIYF; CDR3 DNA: TGTGCCAGCAGTTTACCTGGAAACACCATATATTTT
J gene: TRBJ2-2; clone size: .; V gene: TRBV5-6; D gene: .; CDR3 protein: CASSSANRPGELFF; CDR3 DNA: TGTGCCAGCAGCTCGGCCAACAGACCCGGGGAGCTGTTTTTT
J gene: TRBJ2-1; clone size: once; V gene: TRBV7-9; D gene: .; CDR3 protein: CASSLEWDNEQFF; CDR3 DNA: TGTGCCAGCAGCTTAGAATGGGACAATGAGCAGTTCTTC
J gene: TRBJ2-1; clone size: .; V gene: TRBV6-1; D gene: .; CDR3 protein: CASSPPPGQFF; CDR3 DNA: TGTGCCAGCAGCCCCCCCCCAGGGCAGTTCTTC
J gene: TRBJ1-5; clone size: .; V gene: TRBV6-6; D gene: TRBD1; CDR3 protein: CASNLEGQAQPQHF; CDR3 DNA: TGTGCCAGCAACCTGGAAGGACAGGCTCAGCCCCAGCATTTT
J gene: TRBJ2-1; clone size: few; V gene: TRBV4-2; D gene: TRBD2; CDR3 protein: CASSQVGFVVAGEGEQFF; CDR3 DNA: TGTGCCAGCAGCCAAGTAGGGTTTGTGGTAGCGGGAGAGGGTGAGCAGTTCTTC
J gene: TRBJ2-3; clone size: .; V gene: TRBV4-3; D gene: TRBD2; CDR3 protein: CASSPFVSGRADTQYF; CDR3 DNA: TGCGCCAGCAGCCCATTTGTCAGCGGGAGGGCAGATACGCAGTATTTT
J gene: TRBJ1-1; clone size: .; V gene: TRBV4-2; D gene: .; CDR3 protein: CATVKNTEAFF; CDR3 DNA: TGTGCCACAGTGAAGAACACTGAAGCTTTCTTT
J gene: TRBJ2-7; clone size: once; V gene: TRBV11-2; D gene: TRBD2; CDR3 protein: CASSLAPGLAGAYEQYF; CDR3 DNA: TGTGCCAGCAGCTTAGCCCCGGGACTAGCGGGAGCCTACGAGCAGTACTTC
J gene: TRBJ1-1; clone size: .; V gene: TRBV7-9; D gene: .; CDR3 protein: CASSSTPGNTEAFF; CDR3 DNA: TGTGCCAGCAGCTCAACCCCGGGAAACACTGAAGCTTTCTTT
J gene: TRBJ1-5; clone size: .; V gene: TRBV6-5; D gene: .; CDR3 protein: CASSYSRAGGWTQHF; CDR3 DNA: TGTGCCAGCAGTTACTCGAGGGCGGGGGGGTGGACCCAGCATTTT
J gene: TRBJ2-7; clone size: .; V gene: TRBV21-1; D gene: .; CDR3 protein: CASSNSYEQYF; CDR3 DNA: TGTGCCAGCAGCAACTCCTACGAGCAGTACTTC
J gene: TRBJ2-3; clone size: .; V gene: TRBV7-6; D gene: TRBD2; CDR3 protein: CASSSLAGGPDTQYF; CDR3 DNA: TGTGCCAGCAGCTCTCTAGCGGGAGGGCCGGATACGCAGTATTTT
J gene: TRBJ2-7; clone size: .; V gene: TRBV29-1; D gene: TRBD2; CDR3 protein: CSVGLGGRAYEQYF; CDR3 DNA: TGCAGCGTCGGTCTTGGGGGGAGGGCCTACGAGCAGTACTTC
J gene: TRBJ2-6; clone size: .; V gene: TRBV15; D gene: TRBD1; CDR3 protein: CATSRDLGGHSGANVLTF; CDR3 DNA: TGTGCCACCAGCAGAGATCTAGGGGGCCATTCTGGGGCCAACGTCCTGACTTTC
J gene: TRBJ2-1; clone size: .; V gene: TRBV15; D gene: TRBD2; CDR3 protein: CATSTSWTSGRGIVQFF; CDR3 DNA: TGTGCCACCAGTACTTCTTGGACTAGCGGGAGAGGCATTGTGCAGTTCTTC
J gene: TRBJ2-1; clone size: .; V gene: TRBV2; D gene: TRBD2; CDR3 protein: CASSEGLAGFSQFF; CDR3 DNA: TGTGCCAGCAGTGAAGGGCTAGCGGGATTTTCGCAGTTCTTC
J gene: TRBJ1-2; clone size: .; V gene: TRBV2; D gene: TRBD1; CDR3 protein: CACRETGSYGYTF; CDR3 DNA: TGTGCCTGCCGAGAGACAGGGAGCTATGGCTACACCTTC
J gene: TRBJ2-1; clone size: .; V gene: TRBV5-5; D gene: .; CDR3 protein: CASSPDTNEQFF; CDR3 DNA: TGTGCCAGCAGCCCGGACACAAATGAGCAGTTCTTC
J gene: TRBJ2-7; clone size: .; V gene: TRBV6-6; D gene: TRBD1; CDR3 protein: CASSTGGMYEQYF; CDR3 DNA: TGTGCCAGCAGCACAGGGGGCATGTACGAGCAGTACTTC
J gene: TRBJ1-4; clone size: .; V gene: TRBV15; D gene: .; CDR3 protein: CATSGGLEKLFF; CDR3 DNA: TGTGCCACCAGCGGGGGGCTTGAAAAACTGTTTTTT
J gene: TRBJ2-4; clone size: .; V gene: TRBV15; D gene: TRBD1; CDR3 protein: CATRQGLAKNIQYF; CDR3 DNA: TGTGCCACACGACAGGGGCTAGCCAAAAACATTCAGTACTTC
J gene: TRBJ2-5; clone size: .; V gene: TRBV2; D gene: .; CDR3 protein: CASSVQETQYF; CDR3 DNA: TGTGCCAGCAGTGTTCAAGAGACCCAGTACTTC
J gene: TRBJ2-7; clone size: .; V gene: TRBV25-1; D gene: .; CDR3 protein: CASSESVVGYEQYF; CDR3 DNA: TGTGCCAGCAGTGAGTCAGTGGTCGGCTACGAGCAGTACTTC
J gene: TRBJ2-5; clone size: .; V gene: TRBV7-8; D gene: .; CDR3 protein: CASSLDTAVKETQYF; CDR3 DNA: TGTGCCAGCAGCTTAGATACAGCGGTGAAAGAGACCCAGTACTTC
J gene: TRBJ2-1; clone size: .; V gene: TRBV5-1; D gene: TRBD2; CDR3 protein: CASKPPGTSGYNEQFF; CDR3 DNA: TGCGCCAGCAAGCCCCCCGGGACTAGCGGATACAATGAGCAGTTCTTC
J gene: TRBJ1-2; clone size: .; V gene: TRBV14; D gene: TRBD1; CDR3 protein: CASSFTGGGGYTF; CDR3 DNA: TGTGCCAGCAGCTTTACAGGGGGCGGTGGCTACACCTTC
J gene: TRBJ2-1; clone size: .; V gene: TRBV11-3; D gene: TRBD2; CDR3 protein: CASSSRTSGSKYNEQFF; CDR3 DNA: TGTGCCAGCAGCTCGCGGACTAGCGGGAGCAAATACAATGAGCAGTTCTTC
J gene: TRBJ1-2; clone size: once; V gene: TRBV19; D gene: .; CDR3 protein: CASSLTARNGYTF; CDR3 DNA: TGTGCCAGTAGCCTCACCGCCAGAAATGGCTACACCTTC